Here is one TCR beta chain with its context. What it recognizes is unknown. This specimen comes from a study of response to subunit inactivated influenza vaccine. In TCRdb, the RT-PCR reads were re-called with MiXCR into one record per CDR3 protein. In the table there are 500,000 to 550,000 distinct CDR3 sequences, 6.5% to 8% of which are singletons. The study's findings and limits: Few new T cells, the authors suggested, are recruited by each seasonal influenza vaccination.

The germline gives CDR1 SGHDN, CDR2 FVKESK. V dropped 1 base and J dropped 8 bases, with 9 bases sitting between them. The CDR3 is 14 amino acids. The V call is TRBV14, the J call TRBJ1-6; D gene unclear. The source was PBMCs from blood, collected about 24 months after vaccination. The sequence came from a man between 50 and 70 years old who received an inactivated influenza vaccine. CDR3 sequence reads: CASSQGFWDSPLHF. The DNA of the CDR3 is TGTGCCAGCAGCCAAGGGTTTTGGGATTCACCCCTCCACTTT.